The present TCR beta chain was sequenced within a study of shared clonotypes between healthy human individuals. Each sample came from a Caucasian adult donor living in Nashville, Tennessee. Findings of the study overall: Represented diversity (both genetic and exposure-history) was limited by the small number of donors.

The CDR3 contains 14 residues. V was cut by 6 bases and J by 4 bases, with 16 bases left in between. CDR1 is SNHLY, CDR2 FYNNEI, per germline. About this clone itself: Antigen: not known.

Ten immunoSEQ deep assay plates were used to sequence the DNA of unsorted PBMCs. Some clones are missing from TCRdb's copy, which holds only in-frame ones; the method was immunoSEQ multiplex PCR. This repertoire shows around 500,000 clones, 81% found once; its top ten account for about an eighth. Sequenced input: PBMCs. This clonotype originated in a middle-aged woman in good health. Some clones in this sample may be carry-over from other donors' samples. The rearrangement uses TRBV2 and TRBJ2-7, with D perhaps TRBD2 (6 bases). The CDR3 loop reads CASREPGLIYEQYF. CDR3 sequence (DNA): TGTGCCAGCAGAGAACCGGGACTGATATACGAGCAGTACTTC. The complete variable domain, with remaining parts taken from reference TRBV2 and TRBJ2-7, reads EPEVTQTPSHQVTQMGQEVILRCVPISNHLYFYWYRQILGQKVEFLVSFYNNEISEKSEIFDDQFSVERPDGSNFTLKIRSTKLEDSAMYFCASREPGLIYEQYFGPGTRLTVT.